This TCR beta chain came from a study of OX40 agonist ivuxolimab in advanced cancers. Clones were sequenced by immunoSEQ multiplex PCR, and TCRdb holds only the in-frame ones, with some missing. Among 75,000 to 80,000 clones listed, more than 65% were seen once. CDR3 length: 14 amino acids. Germline values: CDR1 SEHNR, CDR2 FQNEAQ (reference sequence). V lost 1 base to trimming and J lost 5 bases; unmatched junction nucleotides: 4. This sequence was found in an adult with an advanced solid tumor such as melanoma, head and neck, liver or kidney cancer. Sequencing used CD4+ or CD8+ T cells sorted from blood, obtained in a trial of the OX40 agonist ivuxolimab. This rearrangement joins TRBV7-9 to TRBJ2-5, with TRBD1 matching over 7 bases. In DNA form, the CDR3 reads TGTGCCAGCAGCTTAGGACAGGGCTGGGAGACCCAGTACTTC. Protein: CASSLGQGWETQYF.